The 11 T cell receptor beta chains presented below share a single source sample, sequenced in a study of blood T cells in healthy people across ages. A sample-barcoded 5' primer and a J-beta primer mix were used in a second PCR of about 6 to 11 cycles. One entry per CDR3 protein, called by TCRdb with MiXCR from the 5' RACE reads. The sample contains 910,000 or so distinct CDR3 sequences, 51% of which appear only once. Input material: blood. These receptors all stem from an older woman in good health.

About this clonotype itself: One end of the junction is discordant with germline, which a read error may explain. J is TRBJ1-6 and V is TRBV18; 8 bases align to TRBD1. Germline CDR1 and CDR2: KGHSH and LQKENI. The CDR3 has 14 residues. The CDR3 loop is CASSGWDRNSPLHF. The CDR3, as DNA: TGTGCCAGCTCGGGTTGGGACAGGAATTCACCTCTCCACTTT.

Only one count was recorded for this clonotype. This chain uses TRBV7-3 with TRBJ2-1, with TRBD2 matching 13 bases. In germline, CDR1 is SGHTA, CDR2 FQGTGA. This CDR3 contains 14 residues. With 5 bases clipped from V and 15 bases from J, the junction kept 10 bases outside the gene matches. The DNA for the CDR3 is TGTGCCAGCAGCCTACTAGCGGGAGGGCAAAGCACGTTCTTC. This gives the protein CASSLLAGGQSTFF.

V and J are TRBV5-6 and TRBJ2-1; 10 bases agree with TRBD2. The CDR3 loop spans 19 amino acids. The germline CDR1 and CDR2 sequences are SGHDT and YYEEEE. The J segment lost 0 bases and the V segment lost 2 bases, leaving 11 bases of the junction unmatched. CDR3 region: CASSFRGSGRLSSYNEQFF. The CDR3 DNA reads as TGTGCCAGCAGCTTTCGGGGTAGCGGGAGGCTGAGCTCCTACAATGAGCAGTTCTTC. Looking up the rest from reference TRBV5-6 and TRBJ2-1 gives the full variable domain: DAGVTQSPTHLIKTRGQQVTLRCSPKSGHDTVSWYQQALGQGPQFIFQYYEEEERQRGNFPDRFSGHQFPNYSSELNVNALLLGDSALYLCASSFRGSGRLSSYNEQFFGPGTRLTVL.

CDR3 DNA: TGTGCCAGCAGCAACAGGGGGTTTGGGGCCAACGTCCTGACTTTC. Protein product: CASSNRGFGANVLTF. The V and J genes are TRBV5-6 and TRBJ2-6, with TRBD1 identical over 8 bases. J was trimmed by 3 bases and V by 4 bases; bases with no gene match: 3. The CDR3 has 15 residues. Germline CDR1 and CDR2: SGHDT and YYEEEE.

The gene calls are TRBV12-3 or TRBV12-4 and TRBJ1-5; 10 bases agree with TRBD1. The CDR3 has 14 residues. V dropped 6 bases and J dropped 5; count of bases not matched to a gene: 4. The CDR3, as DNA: TGTGCCAGCAGCGGGACAGGGGATTATCAGCCCCAGCATTTT. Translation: CASSGTGDYQPQHF.

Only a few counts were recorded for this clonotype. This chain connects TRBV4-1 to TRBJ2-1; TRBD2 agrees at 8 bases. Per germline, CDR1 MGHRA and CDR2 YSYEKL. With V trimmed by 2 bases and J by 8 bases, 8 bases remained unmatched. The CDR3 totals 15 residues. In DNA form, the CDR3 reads TGCGCCAGCAGCCAACTCCCGGGAGGGCCTTATGAGCAGTTCTTC. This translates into CASSQLPGGPYEQFF.

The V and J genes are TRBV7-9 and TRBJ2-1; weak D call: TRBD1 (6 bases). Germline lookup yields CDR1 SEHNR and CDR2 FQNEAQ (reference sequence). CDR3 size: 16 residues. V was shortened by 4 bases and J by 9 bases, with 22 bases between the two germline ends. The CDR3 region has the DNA TGTGCCAGCAGCTGGGTACCGGGACAAGGACCCCTTGAGCAGTTCTTC. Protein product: CASSWVPGQGPLEQFF.

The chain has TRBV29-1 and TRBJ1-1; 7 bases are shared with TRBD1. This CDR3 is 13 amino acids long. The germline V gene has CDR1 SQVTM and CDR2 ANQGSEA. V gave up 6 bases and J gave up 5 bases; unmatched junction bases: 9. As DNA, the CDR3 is TGCAGCGTGCCCAAGGGGGCAGGTACTGAAGCTTTCTTT. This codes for CSVPKGAGTEAFF.

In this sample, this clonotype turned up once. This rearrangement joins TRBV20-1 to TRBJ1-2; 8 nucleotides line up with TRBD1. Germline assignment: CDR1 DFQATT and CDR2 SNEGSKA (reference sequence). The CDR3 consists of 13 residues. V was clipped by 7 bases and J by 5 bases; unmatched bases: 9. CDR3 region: CSGWTGMEYGYTF. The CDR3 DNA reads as TGCAGTGGGTGGACAGGGATGGAGTATGGCTACACCTTC.

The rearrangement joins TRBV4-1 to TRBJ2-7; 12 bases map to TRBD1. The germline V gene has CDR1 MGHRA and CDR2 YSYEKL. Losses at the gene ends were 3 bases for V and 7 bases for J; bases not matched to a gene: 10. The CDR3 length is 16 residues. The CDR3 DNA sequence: TGCGCCAGCAGCCATCCCCGGGACAGGGGGCTCAGTGAGCAGTACTTC. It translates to CASSHPRDRGLSEQYF.

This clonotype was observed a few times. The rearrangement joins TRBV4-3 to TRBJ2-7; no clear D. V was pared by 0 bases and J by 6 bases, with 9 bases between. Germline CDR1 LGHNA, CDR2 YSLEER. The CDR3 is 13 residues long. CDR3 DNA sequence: TGCGCCAGCAGCCAAGATCAAGGTTTCGAGCAGTACTTC. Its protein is CASSQDQGFEQYF.